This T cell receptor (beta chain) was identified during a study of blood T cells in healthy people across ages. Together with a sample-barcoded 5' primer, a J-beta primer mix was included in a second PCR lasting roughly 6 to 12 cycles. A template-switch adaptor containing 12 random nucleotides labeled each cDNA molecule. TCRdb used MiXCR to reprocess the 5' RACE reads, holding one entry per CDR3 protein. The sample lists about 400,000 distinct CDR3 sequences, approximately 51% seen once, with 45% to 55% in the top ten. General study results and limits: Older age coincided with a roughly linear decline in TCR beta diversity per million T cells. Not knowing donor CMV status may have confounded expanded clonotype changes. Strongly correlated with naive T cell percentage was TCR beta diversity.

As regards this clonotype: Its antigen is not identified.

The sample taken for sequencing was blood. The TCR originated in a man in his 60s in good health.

CDR3 coding DNA: TGTGCCACCAGCAGAGGGCCAGTAGCAAACCTCATCTACGAGCAGTACTTC. This sequence encodes CATSRGPVANLIYEQYF. V is TRBV15 and J is TRBJ2-7; D is ambiguous. Germline V gives CDR1 LNHNV, CDR2 YYDKDF (reference sequence). Trimming took off 1 base at V and 3 bases at J, with 19 bases between the two ends. This CDR3 has 17 amino acids.